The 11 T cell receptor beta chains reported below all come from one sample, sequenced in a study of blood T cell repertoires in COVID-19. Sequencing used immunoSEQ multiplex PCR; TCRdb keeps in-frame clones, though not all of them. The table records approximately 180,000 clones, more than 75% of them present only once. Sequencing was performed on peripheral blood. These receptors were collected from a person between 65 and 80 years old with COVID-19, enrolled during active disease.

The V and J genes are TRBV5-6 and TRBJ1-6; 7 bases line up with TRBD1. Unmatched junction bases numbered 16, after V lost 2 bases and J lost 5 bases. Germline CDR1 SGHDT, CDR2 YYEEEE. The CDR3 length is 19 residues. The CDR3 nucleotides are TGTGCCAGCAGCTTCGGCATCGACAGGGCTTATTCAGATAATTCACCCCTCCACTTT. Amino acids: CASSFGIDRAYSDNSPLHF.

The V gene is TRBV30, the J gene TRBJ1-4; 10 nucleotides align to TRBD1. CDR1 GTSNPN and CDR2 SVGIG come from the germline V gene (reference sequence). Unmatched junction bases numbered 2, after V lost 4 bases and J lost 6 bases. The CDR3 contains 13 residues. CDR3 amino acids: CAWKDRGHEKLFF. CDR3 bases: TGTGCCTGGAAAGACAGGGGGCATGAAAAACTGTTTTTT.

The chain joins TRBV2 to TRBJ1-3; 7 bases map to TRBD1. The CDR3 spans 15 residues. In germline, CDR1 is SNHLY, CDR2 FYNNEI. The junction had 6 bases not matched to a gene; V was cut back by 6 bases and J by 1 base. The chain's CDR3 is CASSRQGGSGNTIYF. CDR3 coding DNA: TGTGCCAGCAGCAGACAGGGAGGATCTGGAAACACCATATATTTT.

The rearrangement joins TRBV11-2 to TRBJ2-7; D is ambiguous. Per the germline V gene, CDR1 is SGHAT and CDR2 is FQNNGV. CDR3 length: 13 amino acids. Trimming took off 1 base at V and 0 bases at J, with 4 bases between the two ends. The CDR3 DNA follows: TGTGCCAGCAGCTTAGCGTTCTCCTACGAGCAGTACTTC. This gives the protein CASSLAFSYEQYF. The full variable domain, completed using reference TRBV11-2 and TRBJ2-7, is EAGVAQSPRYKIIEKRQSVAFWCNPISGHATLYWYQQILGQGPKLLIQFQNNGVVDDSQLPKDRFSAERLKGVDSTLKIQPAKLEDSAVYLCASSLAFSYEQYFGPGTRLTVT.

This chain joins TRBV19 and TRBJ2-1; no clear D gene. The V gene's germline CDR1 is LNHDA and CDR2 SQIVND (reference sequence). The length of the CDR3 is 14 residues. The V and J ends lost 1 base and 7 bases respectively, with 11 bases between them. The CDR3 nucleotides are TGTGCCAGTAGTATAGGCAGCGTCCCGAATGAGCAGTTCTTC. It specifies CASSIGSVPNEQFF.

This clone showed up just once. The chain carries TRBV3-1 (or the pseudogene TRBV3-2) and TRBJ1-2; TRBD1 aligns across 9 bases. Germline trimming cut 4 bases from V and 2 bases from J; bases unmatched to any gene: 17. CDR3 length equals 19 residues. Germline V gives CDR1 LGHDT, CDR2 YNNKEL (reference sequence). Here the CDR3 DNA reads TGTGCCAGCAGCCGAGATTTACCGGGACAGGGAGTTCCCAACTATGGCTACACCTTC. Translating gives CASSRDLPGQGVPNYGYTF.

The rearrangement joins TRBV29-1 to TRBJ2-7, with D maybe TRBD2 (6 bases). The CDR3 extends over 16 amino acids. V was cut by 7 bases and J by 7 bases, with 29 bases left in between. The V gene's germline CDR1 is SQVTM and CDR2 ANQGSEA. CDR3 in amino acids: CSARAWVARGSDEQYF. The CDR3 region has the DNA TGCAGCGCCCGCGCTTGGGTGGCGCGGGGTAGTGATGAGCAGTACTTC.

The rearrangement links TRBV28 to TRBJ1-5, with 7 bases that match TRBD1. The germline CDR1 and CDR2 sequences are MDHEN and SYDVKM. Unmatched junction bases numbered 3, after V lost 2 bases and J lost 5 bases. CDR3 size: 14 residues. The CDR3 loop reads CASSLTQGDQPQHF. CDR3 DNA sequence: TGTGCCAGCAGTTTAACTCAGGGGGATCAGCCCCAGCATTTT.

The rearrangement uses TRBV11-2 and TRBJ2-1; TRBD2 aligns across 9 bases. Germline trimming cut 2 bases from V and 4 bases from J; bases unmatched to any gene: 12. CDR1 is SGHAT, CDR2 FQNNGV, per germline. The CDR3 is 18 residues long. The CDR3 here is CASSLFRVASGIYNEQFF. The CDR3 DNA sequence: TGTGCCAGCAGCTTATTTCGTGTGGCTAGCGGGATATACAATGAGCAGTTCTTC.

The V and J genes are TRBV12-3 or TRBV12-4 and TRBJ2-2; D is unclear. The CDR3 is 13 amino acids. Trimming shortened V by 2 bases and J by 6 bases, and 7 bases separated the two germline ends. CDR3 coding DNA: TGTGCCAGCAGTTTACTGGGCCCCGGGGAGCTGTTTTTT. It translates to CASSLLGPGELFF.

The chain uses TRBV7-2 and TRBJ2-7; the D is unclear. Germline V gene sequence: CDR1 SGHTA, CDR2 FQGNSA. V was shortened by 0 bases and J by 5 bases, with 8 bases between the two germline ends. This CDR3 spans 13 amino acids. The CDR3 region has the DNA TGTGCCAGCAGCTTAGCTGCTTCAGACGAGCAGTACTTC. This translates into CASSLAASDEQYF.